This TCR beta chain came from a study of early T cells in non-severe SARS-CoV-2 infection (dated by TCRdb to about 2021). Some background on the complete study: Because TCR sequencing was done on bulk RNA from unsorted whole blood, the alpha and beta chains could not be paired.

A remark on this clonotype: There is no known antigen for this receptor. No base qualities exist here, and no much larger clone lies one base off it.

Libraries were built with 5' RACE. TCRdb lists the instrument as NextSeq 500. To correct for sequencing error and PCR bias, the TCR library protocol tagged individual cDNA molecules with unique molecular identifiers. Both TCR alpha and beta chains were sequenced, and tight co-correlation was observed between alpha and beta sequence abundances in each sample. For the original study's pipeline: Decombinator V4 was used to annotate TCR sequences for V gene, J gene and CDR3. Expanded TCRs were defined as changing significantly between any two time points under a Poisson model with p below 0.0001. TCR abundances were normalised to the total number of TCRs sequenced per sample and were expressed as counts per million. TRAV1-2 paired with TRAJ12, TRAJ20 or TRAJ33 defined MAIT TCRs, while TRAV10 paired with TRAJ18 defined iNKT TCRs. A search of VDJdb, accessed on 1 November 2021, was run for TCRs annotated to CMV, EBV and SARS-CoV-2, with TCRs annotated for multiple antigens excluded. TCRdb applied fastp at Q25 and MiXCR to the public reads, then kept only in-frame beta chains. Rows merge per CDR3 protein into single entries with the most common DNA and genes. In this record, the V and J calls reflect TCRdb's handling and not the investigators' own analysis. This sample lists some 57,000 distinct CDR3 sequences; approximately 7.6% were detected once. The top ten clones comprise 4% to 5.5% of the sample.

Paper-wide results and their limitations: VDJdb matching was skewed toward anti-spike CD8 responses and likely underestimated virus-specific expansions, missing private and CD4 specificities.

Spanning cysteine to phenylalanine, the CDR3 consists of 12 amino acids. The DNA shown is the 36-base CDR3, in frame from base 1. Via the germline V gene, CDR1 is MNHNS and CDR2 SASEGT. Ends trimmed: V by 10 bases, J by 7 bases; bases unmatched to a gene: 4. A case-control design nested within a healthcare worker cohort in London, UK, was used, with weekly nasopharyngeal swab PCR tests and blood sampling performed. Healthcare workers were recruited during the week of the UK lockdown, between 23 and 31 March 2020, and followed weekly for up to 16 weeks. The chain was built from TRBV6-1 and TRBJ2-1, and 10 junctional nucleotides match TRBD1. Material for sequencing was whole blood. The origin of this receptor is an adult who was a healthcare worker with PCR-confirmed SARS-CoV-2 infection or an uninfected control (not recorded which). The nucleotides are TGTGCCACCGGGACAGGGGCGAATGAGCAGTTCTTC. Its protein reads: CATGTGANEQFF.